This T cell receptor beta chain was sequenced during a study of cytomegalovirus exposure and HLA in healthy donors. This clone was picked up a small number of times. CDR3 length equals 14 residues. After removal of 5 bases from V and 4 bases from J, the junction contained 8 bases not matched to a gene. Germline V gene sequence: CDR1 SGHTA, CDR2 FQGNSA. It was with 60 Vbeta and 13 Jbeta primers that the PCR ran. Profiled with immunoSEQ multiplex PCR; TCRdb holds only in-frame clones, not every one. This sample has fewer than 50,000 clones, with roughly 63% found just once. The sequencing input was PBMCs. The chain recombines TRBV7-2 with TRBJ2-7; 7 nucleotides line up with TRBD2. The TCR was taken from a man aged 60 to 69 in good health and CMV-seropositive. CDR3 sequence (DNA): TGTGCCAGCAGCCCTACCTCGGGGGGTTACGAGCAGTACTTC. Its protein is CASSPTSGGYEQYF.